This TCR beta chain was obtained from a study of siplizumab effects on memory and regulatory T cells. Study outcomes and limitations: Roughly 75-96% of proliferating clones (CD4+ or CD8+) could not be assigned a naive or memory phenotype. Treatment with siplizumab left mappable alloreactive CD4+ clones averaging approximately 62% Treg-derived, compared with approximately 25% in controls. Contribution to the alloresponse seemed major for naive T cells, which also seemed more diverse than memory cells.

A note on this clone: Its target is not known.

V gave up 4 bases and J gave up 0 bases; unmatched junction bases: 5. The CDR3 is 16 amino acids. Germline CDR1 SGHDT, CDR2 YYEEEE. In each sample, roughly 10^5 TCR templates were assayed. TCRdb's copy holds only in-frame clones and misses some; the assay was immunoSEQ multiplex PCR. The table shows roughly 92,000 clones, with approximately 95% occurring only once. This clonotype was obtained from a human donor in good health. The chain carries TRBV5-6 and TRBJ2-7, with TRBD1 identical over 12 bases. The specimen sequenced was non-Treg CD4+ T cells sorted from blood. CDR3 nucleotides: TGTGCCAGCAGCGGGGACAGGGGGCGGCTCTCCTACGAGCAGTACTTC. Protein product: CASSGDRGRLSYEQYF.